The 2 T cell receptor beta chains reported below all come from one sample, sequenced in a study of OX40 agonist ivuxolimab in advanced cancers. Clones were read by immunoSEQ multiplex PCR, and TCRdb kept only the in-frame ones, dropping some. This table has roughly 70,000 clones, more than 75% appearing once. The source material was CD4+ or CD8+ T cells sorted from blood, sampled in a trial of the OX40 agonist ivuxolimab. These receptors were taken from an adult with an advanced solid tumor such as melanoma, head and neck, liver or kidney cancer.

J is TRBJ2-7 and V is TRBV11-2; D might be TRBD1 (6 bases). Germline V gene sequence: CDR1 SGHAT, CDR2 FQNNGV. Trimming removed 3 bases at V and 1 base at J, with 7 bases between. This CDR3 has 13 amino acids. The CDR3 nucleotides read TGTGCCAGCAGCTTTGGACAGTCCTACGAGCAGTACTTC. Protein product: CASSFGQSYEQYF.

This sequence joins TRBV6-5 and TRBJ2-5; 11 bases are shared with TRBD1. Per germline, CDR1 MNHEY and CDR2 SVGAGI. There are 15 residues in the CDR3. With V trimmed by 6 bases and J by 11 bases, 14 bases remained unmatched. The CDR3 region is CASRYEGTGGREQYF. In DNA, the CDR3 is TGTGCCAGCAGATACGAAGGGACAGGGGGAAGAGAGCAGTACTTC.